A single sample is the source of the 10 T cell receptor beta chains below, sequenced in a study of OX40 agonist ivuxolimab in advanced cancers. Clones were read by immunoSEQ multiplex PCR, and TCRdb kept only the in-frame ones, dropping some. The sample has tens of thousands of clones, approximately 84% seen once. The source material was CD4+ or CD8+ T cells sorted from blood, sampled in a trial of the OX40 agonist ivuxolimab. These receptors were taken from an adult with an advanced solid tumor such as melanoma, head and neck, liver or kidney cancer.

The chain uses TRBV28 and TRBJ1-2, with D perhaps matching TRBD1 (5 bases). Trimming cost V 6 bases and J 4 bases, with 12 bases left between them. This CDR3 has 13 amino acids. Germline CDR1 and CDR2: MDHEN and SYDVKM. CDR3 region: CASSRRDVYGYTF. The CDR3 DNA sequence: TGTGCCAGCAGCAGAAGGGACGTCTATGGCTACACCTTC.

The V and J genes are TRBV2 and TRBJ1-2; a weak D match, TRBD1 (5 bases). V lost 5 bases and J lost 0, with 13 bases in between. The V gene's germline CDR1 is SNHLY and CDR2 FYNNEI. The CDR3 loop spans 15 amino acids. The CDR3 sequence is CASSPLWGANYGYTF. CDR3 coding DNA: TGTGCCAGCAGTCCCCTGTGGGGGGCTAACTATGGCTACACCTTC.

The V gene is TRBV6-1, the J gene TRBJ1-3, with a possible D match to TRBD1 (5 bases). Trimming shortened V by 8 bases and J by 2 bases, and 10 bases separated the two germline ends. Per germline, CDR1 MNHNS and CDR2 SASEGT. The CDR3 totals 13 residues. CDR3 region: CASGGVPGNTIYF. The CDR3 region has the DNA TGTGCCAGCGGGGGGGTGCCTGGAAACACCATATATTTT.

The chain couples TRBV7-9 to TRBJ2-3; possibly TRBD1 for D (5 bases). V lost 1 base and J lost 0, with 14 bases in between. The germline V gene encodes CDR1 SEHNR and CDR2 FQNEAQ (reference sequence). This CDR3 contains 17 residues. In DNA, the CDR3 is TGTGCCAGCAGCTTAGGTTATCAGGGCCCAAGCACAGATACGCAGTATTTT. Encoded protein: CASSLGYQGPSTDTQYF.

This clone has only one observation. V gene TRBV7-3 combines with J gene TRBJ2-2, with D perhaps TRBD2 (6 bases). Germline values: CDR1 SGHTA, CDR2 FQGTGA. The CDR3 has 17 residues. The V and J ends lost 0 bases and 4 bases respectively, with 15 bases between them. DNA of the CDR3: TGTGCCAGCAGCTTAACCCCCGCACTAGCAGTCACCGGGGAGCTGTTTTTT. It codes for CASSLTPALAVTGELFF. Full variable domain (remainder filled in from reference TRBV7-3 and TRBJ2-2): GAGVSQTPSNKVTEKGKYVELRCDPISGHTALYWYRQSLGQGPEFLIYFQGTGAADDSGLPNDRFFAVRPEGSVSTLKIQRTERGDSAVYLCASSLTPALAVTGELFFGEGSRLTVL.

This clone was counted once. This sequence joins TRBV7-3 and TRBJ2-2; 10 bases agree with TRBD2. Per the germline V gene, CDR1 is SGHTA and CDR2 is FQGTGA. Losses at the gene ends were 0 bases for V and 0 bases for J; bases not matched to a gene: 7. The CDR3 contains 19 residues. The CDR3 protein is CASSLTPGAGGSNTGELFF. For the CDR3, the DNA is TGTGCCAGCAGCTTAACCCCGGGAGCGGGAGGGTCGAACACCGGGGAGCTGTTTTTT.

CDR3: CASSRSGGEVEQFF. CDR3 in DNA: TGTGCCAGCAGCCGTAGCGGGGGGGAGGTTGAGCAGTTCTTC. The chain links TRBV7-9 to TRBJ2-1; 11 bases align to TRBD2. The ends lost 5 bases at V and 9 bases at J; junction bases unmatched: 6. Germline CDR1 reads SEHNR; CDR2 reads FQNEAQ (reference sequence). This CDR3 is 14 amino acids long. The complete variable domain, with remaining parts taken from reference TRBV7-9 and TRBJ2-1, reads DTGVSQNPRHKITKRGQNVTFRCDPISEHNRLYWYRQTLGQGPEFLTYFQNEAQLEKSRLLSDRFSAERPKGSFSTLEIQRTEQGDSAMYLCASSRSGGEVEQFFGPGTRLTVL.

The chain joins TRBV7-9 to TRBJ2-3; D remains ambiguous. Trimming pared 5 bases from V and 2 bases from J, leaving 8 bases between. From germline, CDR1 is SEHNR and CDR2 FQNEAQ (reference sequence). The CDR3 totals 13 residues. The CDR3 is CASSAWSTDTQYF. CDR3 coding DNA: TGTGCCAGCAGCGCGTGGTCCACAGATACGCAGTATTTT.

This rearrangement joins TRBV7-3 to TRBJ2-1, with 11 bases matching TRBD2. The CDR3 runs 16 residues. The germline V gene encodes CDR1 SGHTA and CDR2 FQGTGA. V shed 5 bases and J 2 bases; nucleotides not matched to a gene: 5. CDR3 protein: CASSRLAGNPYNEQFF. In DNA form, the CDR3 reads TGTGCCAGCAGCCGACTAGCGGGAAACCCCTACAATGAGCAGTTCTTC.

This clone was observed a few times. The chain has TRBV5-6 and TRBJ1-6; TRBD1 matches at 10 bases. Looked up from germline, CDR1 is SGHDT and CDR2 is YYEEEE. The CDR3 has 18 amino acids. Germline trimming cut 4 bases from V and 2 bases from J; bases unmatched to any gene: 9. DNA for the CDR3: TGTGCCAGCAGCCTAGACAGGGGGCGTCGCGCCTATAATTCACCCCTCCACTTT. Protein: CASSLDRGRRAYNSPLHF.